What follows are 18 T cell receptor beta chains derived from one specimen sequenced in a study of blood T cell repertoires in COVID-19. Profiled with immunoSEQ multiplex PCR; TCRdb holds only in-frame clones, not every one. Among 250,000 to 300,000 clones listed, about 88% were seen once. Sequenced material: PBMCs or T cells enriched from blood (not recorded which). All receptors derive from a man aged 30 to 39 with acute COVID-19.

This clone has just one count. The chain is built from TRBV12-3 or TRBV12-4 and TRBJ1-2, with D unclear. This CDR3 spans 12 amino acids. The V and J ends lost 2 bases and 8 bases respectively, with 9 bases between them. CDR3 amino acids: CASSLLFTGYTF. The CDR3, as DNA: TGTGCCAGCAGTTTACTATTCACCGGCTACACCTTC.

This clone appeared a few times. The chain carries TRBV18 and TRBJ1-4; D possibly corresponds to TRBD1 (6 bases). V gave up 3 bases and J gave up 8 bases, with 13 bases separating them. This CDR3 has 14 residues. Germline V gives CDR1 KGHSH, CDR2 LQKENI. CDR3 residues: CASSPLQGAEKLFF. As DNA, the CDR3 is TGTGCCAGCTCACCGTTACAGGGAGCCGAAAAACTGTTTTTT.

V is TRBV21-1 and J is TRBJ2-7; the D call of TRBD1 is as the table states it, not checked on the DNA. TRBV21-1 is labeled a pseudogene. CDR3 length equals 15 residues. CDR3: CASSPRQDLSYEQYV. The CDR3, as DNA: TGTGCCAGCAGCCCCCGACAGGATCTCTCTTACGAGCAGTACGTC.

CDR3 bases: TGTGCCAGCAGCAAAGGCAGGGGCGAGCAGTACGTC. Amino acids: CASSKGRGEQYV. The chain recombines TRBV21-1 with TRBJ2-7; TRBD1, as called in the table, went unchecked against the DNA. TRBV21-1 is classified as a pseudogene. The CDR3 loop spans 12 amino acids.

There are many counts of this clone. This chain links TRBV12-3 or TRBV12-4 with TRBJ1-1; D gene unclear. Trimming removed 6 bases at V and 1 base at J, with 9 bases between. CDR3 size: 13 residues. For the CDR3, the DNA is TGTGCCAGCAGCCATACAGAGAACACTGAAGCTTTCTTT. It codes for CASSHTENTEAFF.

This chain uses TRBV6-5 with TRBJ2-1; D gene ambiguous. The V and J ends lost 0 bases and 9 bases respectively, with 12 bases between them. This CDR3 contains 14 residues. CDR1 MNHEY and CDR2 SVGAGI come from the germline V gene. CDR3 nucleotides: TGTGCCAGCAGTTACTCGGCTAGTCCTGCTGAGCAGTTCTTC. Translated: CASSYSASPAEQFF.

The chain joins TRBV7-8 to TRBJ2-1; D perhaps matches TRBD2 (5 bases). Trimming took 1 base from V and 5 from J, leaving 12 bases between them. CDR3 length: 15 amino acids. CDR1 is SGHVS and CDR2 is FQNEAQ in the germline V gene. CDR3 sequence reads: CASSLGAGGNNEQFF. The CDR3 DNA sequence: TGTGCCAGCAGCTTAGGGGCGGGTGGGAACAATGAGCAGTTCTTC.

The gene calls are TRBV5-5 and TRBJ1-5, with 10 bases identical to TRBD1. The CDR3 loop spans 16 amino acids. Germline V CDR1 and CDR2: SGHKS, YYEKEE (reference sequence). Losses at the gene ends were 4 bases for V and 0 bases for J; bases not matched to a gene: 4. Here the CDR3 reads CASSRTGGNSNQPQHF. For the CDR3, the DNA is TGTGCCAGCAGCCGGACAGGGGGTAATAGCAATCAGCCCCAGCATTTT.

V gene TRBV2 combines with J gene TRBJ1-3; TRBD1 matches 7 bases. CDR1 and CDR2 (germline): SNHLY, FYNNEI. CDR3 length: 15 residues. The junction had 5 bases not matched to a gene; V was cut back by 5 bases and J by 1 base. The CDR3 DNA reads as TGTGCCAGCAGTCGCCAGGGGGGTTCTGGAAACACCATATATTTT. Translation gives CASSRQGGSGNTIYF. Full variable domain (outside the CDR3, taken from reference TRBV2 and TRBJ1-3): EPEVTQTPSHQVTQMGQEVILRCVPISNHLYFYWYRQILGQKVEFLVSFYNNEISEKSEIFDDQFSVERPDGSNFTLKIRSTKLEDSAMYFCASSRQGGSGNTIYFGEGSWLTVV.

The chain is built from TRBV11-2 and TRBJ1-2; TRBD1 is a possible D gene (6 bases). The CDR3 covers 13 residues. The ends were cut back, 0 bases at V and 7 bases at J, with 9 bases in the middle. In germline, CDR1 is SGHAT, CDR2 FQNNGV. The CDR3 loop reads CASSLDRGRGYTF. Written as DNA, the CDR3 is TGTGCCAGCAGCTTAGACAGGGGACGTGGCTACACCTTC.

The rearrangement uses TRBV19 and TRBJ1-5; D perhaps matches TRBD1 (6 bases). CDR3 size: 13 residues. Germline V gene lookup returns CDR1 LNHDA and CDR2 SQIVND (reference sequence). V lost 7 bases to trimming and J lost 8 bases, with 15 bases between them. The CDR3 loop is CASTNTGWEPQHF. CDR3 bases: TGTGCCAGTACCAATACAGGGTGGGAGCCCCAGCATTTT.

The gene calls are TRBV10-3 and TRBJ2-5; weak D call: TRBD2 (6 bases). V lost 5 bases, J lost 3 bases, and 22 bases lay in between. The CDR3 spans 17 residues. CDR1 is ENHRY, CDR2 SYGVKD, per germline. DNA of the CDR3: TGTGCCATCAGTTCTCTCGGGACTCTGGCGGCGGAAGAGACCCAGTACTTC. Protein: CAISSLGTLAAEETQYF.

The CDR3 nucleotides are TGTGCCACCAGCAGACAATGGACAGGGGCAGGCACAGATACGCAGTATTTT. Amino acids: CATSRQWTGAGTDTQYF. This sequence joins TRBV15 and TRBJ2-3, with TRBD1 matching 9 bases. Trimming took 2 bases from V and 1 from J; bases not matched to a gene: 7. The CDR3 covers 17 residues. Germline CDR1 is LNHNV and CDR2 is YYDKDF (reference sequence).

The chain carries TRBV4-2 and TRBJ1-3, with D possibly being TRBD1 (6 bases). Germline V lookup: CDR1 LGHNA, CDR2 YNFKEQ. V lost 0 bases and J lost 4, with 16 bases in between. The CDR3 is 17 residues long. The CDR3 DNA reads as TGTGCCAGCAGCCAAGAGGGAACAGGGCTATCCGGAAACACCATATATTTT. Protein product: CASSQEGTGLSGNTIYF.

The chain employs TRBV6-6 and TRBJ2-5; 9 nucleotides match TRBD2. Looked up from germline, CDR1 is MNHNY and CDR2 is SVGAGI (reference sequence). V was clipped by 5 bases and J by 5 bases; unmatched bases: 15. The CDR3 sequence is 17 residues long. The CDR3 here is CASSPSAASGIVETQYF. CDR3 nucleotides: TGTGCCAGCAGTCCCAGTGCGGCTAGCGGGATCGTGGAGACCCAGTACTTC.

The DNA for the CDR3 is TGTGCCAGCAGCCAAGATTCTCACGGGGGGGCCTTCAATGAGCAGTTCTTC. Encoded protein: CASSQDSHGGAFNEQFF. The J gene is TRBJ2-1, the V gene TRBV3-1 (or the pseudogene TRBV3-2), with 8 bases aligning to TRBD2. The V and J ends lost 0 bases and 6 bases, in that order; junction bases with no gene match: 10. CDR1 is LGHDT, CDR2 YNNKEL, per germline (reference sequence). This CDR3 contains 17 residues.

This clone was observed once. This rearrangement joins TRBV6-5 to TRBJ1-1, with D possibly TRBD1 on 5 matching bases. The CDR3 has 14 amino acids. Trimming removed 6 bases at V and 6 bases at J, with 17 bases between. Germline V lookup: CDR1 MNHEY, CDR2 SVGAGI. The CDR3 DNA reads as TGTGCCAGCAGCGTCGGCGCCAGGGTGGCTGAAGCTTTCTTT. Protein: CASSVGARVAEAFF.

The rearrangement uses TRBV10-2 and TRBJ2-2; 11 bases are shared with TRBD2. Per the germline V gene, CDR1 is WSHSY and CDR2 is SAAADI. Trimming took 6 bases from V and 12 from J; bases not matched to a gene: 12. This CDR3 has 15 residues. In nucleotides, the CDR3 is TGCGCCAGCAGGATTAATAGCGGGGGGGCTGGGCAGCTGTTTTTT. It translates to CASRINSGGAGQLFF.